The 12 T cell receptor beta chains below come from one sample, sequenced in a study of T cells after yellow fever vaccination (dated by TCRdb to between 2018 and 2021). The method behind the library was 5' RACE. Sequencer: Illumina HiSeq 2500. Through fastp at Q25 and MiXCR, TCRdb rebuilt clones from the public reads, retaining in-frame beta chains. Each entry is one CDR3 protein sequence, shown with its most common DNA and genes. For this sample there are some 350,000 distinct CDR3 sequences; 11% appear just once. The top ten hold less than 20% of the sample. Reading the label with the study, this specimen's treatment or condition is: live attenuated yellow fever vaccine strain. Specimen: PBMCs, collected on the day of the first yellow fever vaccination. The receptors were sampled from a man younger than 30 who received the YFV17D yellow fever vaccine.

This clonotype was observed a few times. V gene TRBV10-1 combines with J gene TRBJ2-5; D tentatively fits TRBD1 or TRBD2 (5 bases each). Trimming took 0 bases from V and 9 from J, leaving 17 bases between them. The CDR3 consists of 15 residues. Germline V lookup: CDR1 WNHNN, CDR2 SYGVQD (reference sequence). The CDR3 sequence is CASSESMPGRSPQYF. CDR3 nucleotide sequence: TGCGCCAGCAGTGAGTCTATGCCGGGGCGGAGTCCCCAGTACTTC.

V gene TRBV20-1 combines with J gene TRBJ2-4; D possibly corresponds to TRBD1 (7 bases). Looked up from germline, CDR1 is DFQATT and CDR2 is SNEGSKA (reference sequence). The CDR3 runs 12 residues. With 7 bases removed from V and 7 bases from J, the gap between germline ends came to 14 bases. For the CDR3, the DNA is TGCAGTGTATTACAGGGGAGGAACATTCAGTACTTC. This gives the protein CSVLQGRNIQYF.

This clonotype was recorded a few times. The chain carries TRBV29-1 and TRBJ2-6; the D call may be TRBD1 or TRBD2 (5 bases each). The ends were cut back, 1 base at V and 0 bases at J, with 13 bases in the middle. The CDR3 totals 17 residues. The germline V gene encodes CDR1 SQVTM and CDR2 ANQGSEA. The CDR3 DNA reads TGCAGCGTTGAAGGGGTCCAGGGAGTCTCTGGGGCCAACGTCCTGACTTTC. This codes for CSVEGVQGVSGANVLTF.

The chain uses TRBV12-5 and TRBJ1-6, with no clear D. Trimming left V 1 base short and J 8 bases short, with 6 bases between. CDR1 and CDR2 from the germline V gene are LGHNT and FRNRAP. This CDR3 has 13 residues. CDR3 in amino acids: CASGLEVDSPLHF. The CDR3 region has the DNA TGTGCTAGTGGTTTGGAGGTAGATTCACCCCTCCACTTT.

J is TRBJ2-3 and V is TRBV12-3 or TRBV12-4, with 12 bases aligning to TRBD2. The CDR3 runs to 16 residues. Trimming cost V 11 bases and J 2 bases; bases outside gene matches: 11. CDR3: CASISRLAGATDTQYF. The CDR3 DNA follows: TGTGCCTCCATTTCCCGACTAGCGGGGGCCACAGATACGCAGTATTTT.

This sequence joins TRBV23-1 and TRBJ2-7, with a weak D call TRBD2 (6 bases). Being an ORF, TRBV23-1 has a function that is uncertain. Trimming removed 4 bases at V and 5 bases at J, with 15 bases between. This CDR3 has 14 residues. The CDR3 nucleotides read TGCGCCAGCAGTCGGAGGAGGGCCAGGGACGAGCAGTACTTC. Amino acid sequence: CASSRRRARDEQYF.

There are a few counts of this clonotype. This chain joins TRBV4-2 and TRBJ2-3; 14 nucleotides agree with TRBD2. The CDR3 loop spans 17 amino acids. Germline CDR1 and CDR2: LGHNA and YNFKEQ. V lost 4 bases to trimming and J lost 6 bases; unmatched junction nucleotides: 9. CDR3 loop: CASSLRLAGGLVDTQYF. The DNA of the CDR3 is TGTGCCAGCAGCCTGCGACTAGCGGGGGGGCTAGTGGATACGCAGTATTTT.

This clonotype appeared many times. CDR3 in amino acids: CASSLDRGETQYF. DNA of the CDR3: TGTGCCAGCAGCTTGGACAGGGGAGAGACCCAGTACTTC. J is TRBJ2-5 and V is TRBV5-4; 7 bases are shared with TRBD1. Germline CDR1 and CDR2: SGHNT and YYREEE (reference sequence). The length of the CDR3 is 13 residues. Trimming took 0 bases from V and 4 from J; bases not matched to a gene: 0.

This clonotype has ten or more counts. J is TRBJ1-2 and V is TRBV7-9; no firm D call. In germline, CDR1 is SEHNR, CDR2 FQNEAQ (reference sequence). The CDR3 runs to 15 residues. With 4 bases removed from V and 0 bases from J, the gap between germline ends came to 12 bases. CDR3 sequence (DNA): TGTGCCAGCAGCTCGGCCCTGGAAGCTAACTATGGCTACACCTTC. As protein: CASSSALEANYGYTF.

The V call is TRBV7-9, the J call TRBJ2-7, with TRBD1 identical over 7 bases. CDR1 is SEHNR and CDR2 is FQNEAQ in the germline V gene (reference sequence). This CDR3 spans 15 amino acids. J was trimmed by 0 bases and V by 1 base; bases with no gene match: 3. The CDR3 DNA sequence: TGTGCCAGCAGCTTAGATTACAGGGGCTCCTACGAGCAGTACTTC. Translated: CASSLDYRGSYEQYF.

This chain links TRBV5-1 with TRBJ1-1, with 7 bases matching TRBD1. V shed 0 bases and J 7 bases; nucleotides not matched to a gene: 6. Germline V gene lookup returns CDR1 SGHRS and CDR2 YFSETQ. This CDR3 spans 14 amino acids. The CDR3 loop is CASSLGQGHDEAFF. The CDR3 DNA sequence: TGCGCCAGCAGCTTGGGACAGGGTCATGATGAAGCTTTCTTT.

The chain combines TRBV7-6 with TRBJ2-5, with TRBD1 matching over 10 bases. The CDR3 has 15 amino acids. Losses at the gene ends were 7 bases for V and 5 bases for J; bases not matched to a gene: 10. From germline, CDR1 is SGHVS and CDR2 FNYEAQ. CDR3 region: CASNNGQGGGETQYF. The CDR3, as DNA: TGTGCCAGCAACAACGGACAGGGGGGCGGTGAGACCCAGTACTTC.